This TCR beta chain was sequenced in a study of T cells in Graves' hyperthyroidism and ophthalmopathy. This clonotype was observed a few times. Its antigen is still unknown. Researchers amplified the TCR beta CDR3 regions from RNA transcripts. In the first-round RT-PCR of the TCR CDR3, the HTBI primer set was used. In TCRdb, the multiplex PCR reads were re-called with MiXCR into one record per CDR3 protein. The sample includes around 620,000 distinct CDR3 sequences, roughly 46% of them seen just once. Patients were excluded because of uncontrolled infection, other autoimmune disease, pregnancy or lactation. Thyroid ultrasound, orbital computed tomography, clinical symptoms, and serum thyroxine and TRAb underpinned diagnoses. Trimming at V came to 6 bases and at J to 0 bases, leaving 5 bases not matched to a gene. The CDR3 is 15 amino acids. From germline, CDR1 is MDHEN and CDR2 SYDVKM. The study, taken as a whole, reports: Among thyroid clonotypes expanded above 0.001, most also appeared in blood. Ophthalmopathy stood apart from stable hyperthyroidism in a 13 V-J model.

This clonotype was sampled from an adult woman with Graves' disease, either hyperthyroidism or ophthalmopathy (not recorded which). The sequenced sample consisted of peripheral blood or thyroid tissue (not recorded which). The J gene is TRBJ2-7, the V gene TRBV28, with 10 bases that match TRBD1. The CDR3 sequence is CASRPGQGYSYEQYF. For the CDR3, the DNA is TGTGCCAGCAGGCCGGGACAGGGGTACTCCTACGAGCAGTACTTC.